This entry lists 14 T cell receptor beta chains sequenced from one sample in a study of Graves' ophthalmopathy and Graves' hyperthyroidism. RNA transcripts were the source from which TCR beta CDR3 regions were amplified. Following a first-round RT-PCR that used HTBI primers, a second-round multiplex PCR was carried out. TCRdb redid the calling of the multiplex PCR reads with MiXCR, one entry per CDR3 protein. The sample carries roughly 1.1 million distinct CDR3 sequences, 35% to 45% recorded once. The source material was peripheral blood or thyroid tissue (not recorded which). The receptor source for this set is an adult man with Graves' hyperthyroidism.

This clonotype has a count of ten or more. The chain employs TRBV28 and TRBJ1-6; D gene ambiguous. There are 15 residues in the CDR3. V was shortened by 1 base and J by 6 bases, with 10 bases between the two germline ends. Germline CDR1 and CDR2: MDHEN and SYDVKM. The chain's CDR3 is CASSLFGDFNSPLHF. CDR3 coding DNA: TGTGCCAGCAGTTTATTCGGCGATTTTAATTCACCCCTCCACTTT.

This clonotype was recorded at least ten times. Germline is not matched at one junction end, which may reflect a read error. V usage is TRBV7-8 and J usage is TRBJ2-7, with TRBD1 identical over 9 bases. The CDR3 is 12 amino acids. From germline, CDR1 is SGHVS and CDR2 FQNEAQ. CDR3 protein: CASSLGQGFAHF. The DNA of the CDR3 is TGTGCCAGCAGCTTGGGACAGGGCTTTGCTCACTTC.

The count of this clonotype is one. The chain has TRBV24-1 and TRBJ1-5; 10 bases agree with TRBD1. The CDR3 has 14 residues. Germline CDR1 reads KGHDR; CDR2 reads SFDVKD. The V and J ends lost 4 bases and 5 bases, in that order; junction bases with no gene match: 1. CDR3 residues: CATSEDRGYQPQHF. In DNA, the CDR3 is TGTGCCACCAGTGAGGACAGGGGGTATCAGCCCCAGCATTTT.

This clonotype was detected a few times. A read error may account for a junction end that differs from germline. CDR3 in DNA: TGCGCCAGCAGCCAAGATCCGGGCAGGGCTGGAAACACCATATATTTT. Amino acid sequence: CASSQDPGRAGNTIYF. The chain carries TRBV7-2 and TRBJ1-3; maybe TRBD1 (5 bases). The CDR3 loop spans 16 amino acids. Germline V lookup: CDR1 SGHTA, CDR2 FQGNSA.

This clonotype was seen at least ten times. The CDR3 region has the DNA TGTGCCAGCAGTTTATTCGAAGGACAGGCTCTACGTGGGGCCAACGTCCTGACTTTC. Its protein is CASSLFEGQALRGANVLTF. J is TRBJ2-6 and V is TRBV12-3 or TRBV12-4; 7 bases align to TRBD1. V lost 2 bases to trimming and J lost 3 bases; unmatched junction nucleotides: 13. This CDR3 is 19 amino acids long.

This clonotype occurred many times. The CDR3 nucleotides read TGCAGTGCTAGGGGACCGGGTAATTCACCCCTCCACTTT. This encodes CSARGPGNSPLHF. This chain joins TRBV20-1 and TRBJ1-6; tentative D call: TRBD1 (5 bases). Trimming took 3 bases from V and 6 from J, leaving 9 bases between them. Germline V gene lookup returns CDR1 DFQATT and CDR2 SNEGSKA (reference sequence). The CDR3 is made up of 13 amino acids.

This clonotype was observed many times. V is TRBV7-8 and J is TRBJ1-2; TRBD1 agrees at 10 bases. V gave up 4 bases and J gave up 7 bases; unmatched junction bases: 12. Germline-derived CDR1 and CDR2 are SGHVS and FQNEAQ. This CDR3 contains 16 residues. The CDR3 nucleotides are TGTGCCAGCAGCTCGACCTCTAGGGGACAGGGGAGTGGCTACACCTTC. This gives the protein CASSSTSRGQGSGYTF.

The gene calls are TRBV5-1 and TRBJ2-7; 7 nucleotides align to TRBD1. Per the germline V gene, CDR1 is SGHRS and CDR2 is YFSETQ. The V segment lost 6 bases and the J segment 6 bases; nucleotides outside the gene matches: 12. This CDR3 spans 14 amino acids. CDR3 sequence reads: CASTPLTGRFEQYF. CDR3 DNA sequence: TGCGCCAGCACCCCCCTGACAGGGCGTTTCGAGCAGTACTTC.

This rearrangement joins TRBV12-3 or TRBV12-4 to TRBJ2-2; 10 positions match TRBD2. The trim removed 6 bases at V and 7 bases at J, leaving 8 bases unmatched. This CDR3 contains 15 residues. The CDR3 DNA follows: TGTGCCAGCAGCGAACCGGGACTAGCGAGCGGGGAGCTGTTTTTT. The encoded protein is CASSEPGLASGELFF.

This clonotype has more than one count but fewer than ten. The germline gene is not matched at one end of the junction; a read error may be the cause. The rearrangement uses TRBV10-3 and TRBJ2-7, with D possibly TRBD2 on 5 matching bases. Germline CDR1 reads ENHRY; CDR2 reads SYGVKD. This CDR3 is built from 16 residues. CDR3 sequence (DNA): TGTGCCAGCAGTTACTTCCGAGTCACTACGGGGATAGAGCAGTACTTC. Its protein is CASSYFRVTTGIEQYF.

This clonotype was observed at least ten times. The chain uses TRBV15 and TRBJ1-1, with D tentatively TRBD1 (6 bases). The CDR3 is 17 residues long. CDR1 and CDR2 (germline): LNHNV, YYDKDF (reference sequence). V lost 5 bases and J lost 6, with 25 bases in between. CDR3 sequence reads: CATSLLLQGRMGAEAFF. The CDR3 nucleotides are TGTGCCACCAGCTTACTCCTACAGGGCAGGATGGGCGCTGAAGCTTTCTTT.

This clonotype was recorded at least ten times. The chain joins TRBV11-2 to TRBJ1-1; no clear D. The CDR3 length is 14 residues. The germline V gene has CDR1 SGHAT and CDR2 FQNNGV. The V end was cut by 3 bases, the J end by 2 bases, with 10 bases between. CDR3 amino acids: CASSFGRGNTEAFF. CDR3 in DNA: TGTGCCAGCAGCTTTGGACGGGGAAACACTGAAGCTTTCTTT.

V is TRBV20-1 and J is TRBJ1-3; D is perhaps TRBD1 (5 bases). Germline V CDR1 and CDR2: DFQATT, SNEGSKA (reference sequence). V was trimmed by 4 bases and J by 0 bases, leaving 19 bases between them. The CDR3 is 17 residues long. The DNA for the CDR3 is TGCAGTGCTACCACAGGAAGATTCTTAGGCTCTGGAAACACCATATATTTT. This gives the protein CSATTGRFLGSGNTIYF.

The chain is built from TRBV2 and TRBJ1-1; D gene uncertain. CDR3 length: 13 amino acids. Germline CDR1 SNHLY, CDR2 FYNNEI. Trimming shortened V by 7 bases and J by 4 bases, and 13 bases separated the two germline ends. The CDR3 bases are TGTGCCAGCATCGATCTTGAGGGCACTGAAGCTTTCTTT. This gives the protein CASIDLEGTEAFF.